This T cell receptor (beta chain) derives from a study of T cell responses to AZD1222 COVID-19 vaccine. Study-level points and caveats: Spike-specific TCR breadth and depth both grew after two AZD1222 doses.

Profiled with immunoSEQ multiplex PCR; TCRdb holds only in-frame clones, not every one. The table includes approximately 120,000 clones, approximately 90% detected once. Worth noting for this clone: No antigen is known for it.

This CDR3 spans 17 amino acids. V lost 6 bases and J 7 bases, leaving 24 bases between the germline ends. Germline values: CDR1 MGHDK, CDR2 SYGVNS. The clonotype comes from an adult in good health. Source: peripheral blood, taken on day 0 of MenACWY control vaccination. This chain links TRBV25-1 with TRBJ1-4; perhaps TRBD1 as D (6 bases). The CDR3 sequence is CASSEGLRLTGSEKLFF. CDR3 DNA sequence: TGTGCCAGCAGCGAGGGCCTGAGGCTCACAGGGTCTGAAAAACTGTTTTTT.